This T cell receptor beta chain was identified in a study of Japanese encephalitis immunity and Zika vaccine responses (dated by TCRdb to the early 2020s). Regarding the research as a whole: Three 5.0 ug doses of alum-adjuvanted ZPIV were administered to included participants at weeks 0, 4 and 28. Two to three months ahead of the first ZPIV dose, some twelve participants were given JEV vaccine (IXIARO) as a two-dose regimen with the doses 28 days apart. Twelve participants received one dose of YFV vaccine (YF-VAX) before ZPIV, and nine participants were flavivirus-naive. Six representative participants per pre-vaccination group were picked for TCR sequencing, using samples from week 52 and from week 0, the point after pre-vaccination but before ZPIV. TCR repertoires were also analyzed from a few flavivirus-naive individuals at weeks 2, 6 and 52 after starting ZPIV vaccination. Stimulations used ZIKV structural-protein peptide pools split into flavivirus-conserved and non-conserved sets, or JEV or YFV peptides matching the pre-vaccination. ZIKV peptides were 15-mers overlapping by 11 residues, selected for NetMHCpan/NetMHCII-predicted epitopes with affinity below 50 nM. The study tested whether prior Japanese encephalitis virus (JEV) or yellow fever virus (YFV) vaccination shaped CD4 T cell responses to the Zika vaccine.

The germline V gene specifies SGDLS as CDR1 and YYNGEE as CDR2. The CDR3 measures 13 amino acids from cysteine to phenylalanine. Only the CDR3 portion is preserved as DNA: 39 bases, with reading frame beginning at the first base. V loses 0 bases, J loses 5 bases, and the germline ends lie 8 bases apart. This clonotype has at least ten counts. Within one base of it there is no much larger clone, and no base qualities were kept. Library method: 5' RACE. Before sequencing, the TCRbeta libraries were pooled in proportion to the number of cells sorted for each library. Total RNA from sorted cells was extracted with RNAzol RT, and cDNA was made with an oligo(dT) primer and a template-switching oligo. The TCRbeta V-CDR3-J region was amplified by PCR with Kapa HiFi between a SMARTer oligo primer and a TCRbeta constant-region primer. Illumina adaptors and sample-specific index barcodes were added in a second PCR, followed by HighPrep bead cleanup and Bioanalyzer confirmation of a band of roughly 650 bp. The libraries were sequenced on an Illumina MiSeq using 2x151 bp paired-end reads. Regarding the original processing steps: An in-house Java program demultiplexed the reads, and MiXCR assigned TCRbeta annotations and counted clonotypes. To assess repertoire overlap, Morisita-Horn indices from the R package vegan were used, along with UPGMA clustering and Circos plots of recurring clonotypes. Shannon diversity and richness were normalized to the highest possible value given the input cell numbers, yielding values from 0 to 1. CDR3beta sequences were aligned with MUSCLE, distances computed with SeqinR, and multidimensional scaling plotted in R. TCRdb handled the public reads itself, with Q25 trimming in fastp and clone calling in MiXCR, and kept productive beta chains. Each CDR3 protein appears once, grouped with its most common genes and DNA. TCRdb's processing, not the authors' own work, is the source of the V and J calls. The sample records 1,600 or so distinct CDR3 sequences, approximately 6% of which are singletons. The ten top clones hold roughly 28% of the sample.

PBMCs were stained with CellTrace CFSE and grown for more than 5 days in RPMI containing around 8.7% human serum and peptide pools at approximately 1 ug/mL each. Unfixed proliferating CD4 T cells were sorted on a BD FACSAria as live CD56-CD19-CD16-CD3+CD4+ CFSE-low cells. Enrolled adults were healthy and were found to be seronegative for ZIKV, JEV, YFV, DENV and WNV by microneutralization screening. The samples were drawn from a phase 1 trial of an alum-adjuvanted Zika purified-inactivated virus (ZPIV) vaccine that was randomized, double-blinded and placebo-controlled. Peripheral blood mononuclear cells were isolated by standard procedure and were kept frozen in liquid nitrogen until use. Paper-wide results and their limitations: In JEV-pre-vaccinated donors, the repertoire richness of CD4 T cells responding to conserved ZIKV epitopes decreased significantly after ZPIV. The analysis was restricted to a subset of trial participants with three doses and adequate samples, and the entire vaccinated cohort was not analyzed. Only a few individuals showed CD8 T cell responses to ZIKV peptide pools, and those responses were very low in magnitude. Higher repertoire similarity across time-points and stimulations was observed in JEV-pre-vaccinated donors than in YFV-pre-vaccinated donors, indicating that more clonotypes were common to ZIKV and JEV stimulation. Peptide-pool deconvolution was not performed because of sample size limitations, and consequently the individual peptides driving cross-reactive responses were not identified. The samples grouped by participant and showed no similarity across individuals, which suggests that no public TCRs were detected.

Sequencing was performed on antigen-activated CD4+ T cells from blood, cultured, taken during a Zika inactivated vaccine study. This TCR came from an adult woman who received an inactivated Zika virus vaccine. The V gene is TRBV9 and the J gene is TRBJ2-5; the D gene is tentatively TRBD1 or TRBD2, each matching 5 bases. Read as DNA, the sequence is TGTGCCAGCAGCGTAGCAGGGACGGAGACCCAGTACTTC. Its translation reads: CASSVAGTETQYF.